This entry lists 30 T cell receptor beta chains sequenced from one sample in a study of pediatric ulcerative colitis (dated by TCRdb to the late 2010s). Library creation used the immunoSEQ multiplex PCR assay. TCRdb re-hosts the immuneACCESS table, in-frame sequences only. Its copies lack some clones; in the studies checked, an unresolved V gene accounts for under half of them, and the cause for the rest is not known. The sample profile shows under 15,000 clones; about 74% of them were found once. The ten biggest clones cover over 3.5% of the sample. During colonoscopy, one to two rectal pinch biopsies were obtained for research purposes. Material for sequencing was gut tissue. Source of these receptors: a boy younger than 18 who was a control in a study of pediatric ulcerative colitis.

J is TRBJ1-2 and V is TRBV9; D is unresolved. This CDR3 is 14 amino acids long. The V gene lost 0 bases and the J gene lost 8 bases, with 14 bases spanning the gap. From germline, CDR1 is SGDLS and CDR2 YYNGEE. The CDR3 DNA sequence: TGTGCCAGCAGCGTAGATTGGACCGTGAGGGGCTACACCTTC. This gives the protein CASSVDWTVRGYTF.

This sequence joins TRBV2 and TRBJ2-1; possible D gene TRBD1, 6 bases. Germline loops: CDR1 SNHLY, CDR2 FYNNEI. The CDR3 is 14 residues long. V dropped 1 base and J dropped 4 bases, with 8 bases sitting between them. The chain's CDR3 is CASSEGTAYNEQFF. The CDR3 nucleotides are TGTGCCAGCAGTGAAGGGACAGCGTACAATGAGCAGTTCTTC.

A few counts support this clone. CDR3 sequence reads: CASSLAGVRPYEQYF. CDR3 DNA sequence: TGTGCCAGCAGTCTAGCGGGAGTGCGCCCCTACGAGCAGTACTTC. V is TRBV27 and J is TRBJ2-7; TRBD2 matches 10 bases. CDR3 size: 15 residues. Germline V gene lookup returns CDR1 MNHEY and CDR2 SMNVEV (reference sequence). The V and J ends lost 5 bases and 2 bases, in that order; junction bases with no gene match: 6.

The chain employs TRBV10-2 and TRBJ2-5; 11 nucleotides match TRBD1. Germline CDR1 WSHSY, CDR2 SAAADI. The ends lost 7 bases at V and 5 bases at J; junction bases unmatched: 3. The CDR3 runs to 13 residues. For the CDR3, the DNA is TGCGCCAGCATCCGGGACAGGGGGGAGACCCAGTACTTC. As protein: CASIRDRGETQYF.

V is TRBV30 and J is TRBJ2-7, with 9 nucleotides matching TRBD1. With V trimmed by 5 bases and J by 7 bases, 18 bases remained unmatched. CDR1 and CDR2 from the germline V gene are GTSNPN and SVGIG (reference sequence). The CDR3 runs 16 residues. CDR3 region: CAWGALRDRAFVEQYF. CDR3 DNA: TGTGCCTGGGGGGCCTTGCGGGACAGGGCCTTTGTTGAGCAGTACTTC.

The V and J genes are TRBV7-2 and TRBJ2-7, with 12 bases matching TRBD1. Germline CDR1 and CDR2: SGHTA and FQGNSA. This CDR3 is built from 17 residues. V shed 3 bases and J 5 bases; nucleotides not matched to a gene: 11. The CDR3 is CASSLGGPGQGADEQYV. The CDR3 DNA reads TGTGCCAGCAGCTTGGGCGGTCCGGGACAGGGGGCCGACGAGCAGTACGTC.

The chain uses TRBV6-5 and TRBJ2-5, with 10 bases fitting TRBD1. The V segment lost 6 bases and the J segment 4 bases; nucleotides outside the gene matches: 8. CDR1 is MNHEY, CDR2 SVGAGI, per germline. The CDR3 sequence is 15 residues long. CDR3 DNA: TGTGCCAGCAGGAGCCTGACAGGGGGCAGAGAGACCCAGTACTTC. Encoded protein: CASRSLTGGRETQYF.

The chain uses TRBV5-4 and TRBJ2-5; TRBD2 agrees at 8 bases. The CDR3 consists of 15 residues. The junction had 6 bases not matched to a gene; V was cut back by 4 bases and J by 1 base. Germline V gene sequence: CDR1 SGHNT, CDR2 YYREEE (reference sequence). CDR3 loop: CASSTSGARQETQYF. For the CDR3, the DNA is TGTGCCAGCAGCACTAGCGGAGCCCGCCAAGAGACCCAGTACTTC.

There are a few counts of this clone. This chain connects TRBV5-1 to TRBJ2-2; 9 positions match TRBD1. The trim removed 4 bases at V and 2 bases at J, leaving 6 bases unmatched. From germline, CDR1 is SGHRS and CDR2 YFSETQ. This CDR3 contains 16 residues. The CDR3 DNA follows: TGCGCCAGCAGCCCGCGGACAGGGGTTAACACCGGGGAGCTGTTTTTT. This codes for CASSPRTGVNTGELFF.

The gene calls are TRBV10-3 and TRBJ2-7; D gene unclear. Germline V lookup: CDR1 ENHRY, CDR2 SYGVKD. CDR3 size: 14 residues. Trimming took 4 bases from V and 0 from J, leaving 10 bases between them. In DNA form, the CDR3 reads TGTGCCATCAGTGTGGGGTCGGGCTCCTACGAGCAGTACGTC. This gives the protein CAISVGSGSYEQYV.

This chain joins TRBV5-1 and TRBJ2-3; 7 nucleotides match TRBD2. V was pared by 0 bases and J by 2 bases, with 6 bases of the junction left unmatched. The CDR3 has 16 residues. From germline, CDR1 is SGHRS and CDR2 YFSETQ. CDR3 in DNA: TGCGCCAGCAGCTTGGCTCTAGCGGCCCACACAGATACGCAGTATTTT. Amino acid sequence: CASSLALAAHTDTQYF.

The J gene is TRBJ2-6, the V gene TRBV19, with D maybe TRBD1 (5 bases). Germline CDR1 and CDR2: LNHDA and SQIVND (reference sequence). The V end was cut by 6 bases, the J end by 2 bases, with 11 bases between. This CDR3 has 15 amino acids. The CDR3 nucleotides are TGTGCCAGTAGCCCCAGGGATACTGGGGCCAACGTCCTGACTTTC. It yields the protein CASSPRDTGANVLTF.

The V gene is TRBV5-1, the J gene TRBJ1-1; D unresolved. V lost 0 bases, J lost 1 base, and 13 bases lay in between. The germline V gene encodes CDR1 SGHRS and CDR2 YFSETQ. The CDR3 runs to 16 residues. DNA of the CDR3: TGCGCCAGCAGCTTGGCCGCCTTTAAGGGGAACACTGAAGCTTTCTTT. Protein product: CASSLAAFKGNTEAFF.

The chain joins TRBV7-3 to TRBJ2-1; 8 bases map to TRBD1. The germline CDR1 and CDR2 sequences are SGHTA and FQGTGA. With V trimmed by 2 bases and J by 4 bases, 1 base remained unmatched. CDR3 length: 14 residues. The CDR3 DNA is TGTGCCAGCAGCTTAGGGGACAGGTACAATGAGCAGTTCTTC. As protein: CASSLGDRYNEQFF. The full variable domain, in which reference TRBV7-3 and TRBJ2-1 provide the parts outside the CDR3, is GAGVSQTPSNKVTEKGKYVELRCDPISGHTALYWYRQSLGQGPEFLIYFQGTGAADDSGLPNDRFFAVRPEGSVSTLKIQRTERGDSAVYLCASSLGDRYNEQFFGPGTRLTVL.

The chain joins TRBV7-9 to TRBJ1-1; no clear D. Germline loops: CDR1 SEHNR, CDR2 FQNEAQ (reference sequence). CDR3 length: 13 amino acids. The V end was cut by 5 bases, the J end by 2 bases, with 9 bases between. The CDR3 DNA sequence: TGTGCCAGCAGCCTGACAACTAACACTGAAGCTTTCTTT. This gives the protein CASSLTTNTEAFF. Supplemented by reference TRBV7-9 and TRBJ1-1, the full variable domain reads DTGVSQNPRHKITKRGQNVTFRCDPISEHNRLYWYRQTLGQGPEFLTYFQNEAQLEKSRLLSDRFSAERPKGSFSTLEIQRTEQGDSAMYLCASSLTTNTEAFFGQGTRLTVV.

The rearrangement joins TRBV19 to TRBJ1-2, with 9 bases identical to TRBD1. Unmatched junction bases numbered 8, after V lost 5 bases and J lost 4 bases. Germline V gene sequence: CDR1 LNHDA, CDR2 SQIVND (reference sequence). CDR3 length equals 15 residues. The CDR3 bases are TGTGCCAGTAGTTTAACAGGGGGCGTAAGCTATGGCTACACCTTC. It encodes CASSLTGGVSYGYTF.

The count of this clone is one. V and J are TRBV6-5 and TRBJ1-1; D not certain. V dropped 1 base and J dropped 4 bases, with 10 bases sitting between them. The length of the CDR3 is 14 residues. Germline CDR1 and CDR2: MNHEY and SVGAGI. The DNA of the CDR3 is TGTGCCAGCAGTTACTTCCGGGAAGGCACTGAAGCTTTCTTT. Encoded protein: CASSYFREGTEAFF.

The chain is built from TRBV28 and TRBJ1-5; 7 nucleotides match TRBD1. This CDR3 region has 14 residues. Germline trimming cut 5 bases from V and 2 bases from J; bases unmatched to any gene: 3. The V gene's germline CDR1 is MDHEN and CDR2 SYDVKM. CDR3 sequence reads: CASSPGGGNQPQHF. CDR3 DNA: TGTGCCAGCAGTCCAGGGGGGGGCAATCAGCCCCAGCATTTT.

The chain combines TRBV5-1 with TRBJ2-1; 10 bases line up with TRBD2. Germline CDR1 is SGHRS and CDR2 is YFSETQ. The J segment lost 0 bases and the V segment lost 7 bases, leaving 7 bases of the junction unmatched. CDR3 length: 16 amino acids. The CDR3 spells CASHSSGRASYNEQFF. The CDR3 coding sequence is TGCGCCAGCCACTCAAGCGGGAGGGCCTCCTACAATGAGCAGTTCTTC.

This clone turned up a few times. At one boundary the junction diverges from the germline segment, which might be a read error. The chain uses TRBV7-7 and TRBJ1-1, with a tentative D call TRBD1 (5 bases). The CDR3 has 13 amino acids. Germline values: CDR1 SSHAT, CDR2 FNYEAQ (reference sequence). CDR3 sequence: CASSPAQGREAFF. In DNA, the CDR3 is TGTGCTAGCAGCCCAGCCCAGGGTAGGGAAGCTTTCTTT.

The rearrangement joins TRBV12-5 to TRBJ2-2; tentatively, D is TRBD2 (6 bases). Trimming left V 5 bases short and J 3 bases short, with 10 bases between. Germline V gives CDR1 LGHNT, CDR2 FRNRAP. This CDR3 is 14 amino acids long. Here the CDR3 DNA reads TGTGCTAGTGGTGCGGGACGGGACACCGGGGAGCTGTTTTTT. This codes for CASGAGRDTGELFF.

The rearrangement links TRBV6-5 to TRBJ2-7; TRBD1 is a possible D gene (6 bases). The V and J ends lost 5 bases and 2 bases respectively, with 13 bases between them. The CDR3 has 14 residues. Germline V gives CDR1 MNHEY, CDR2 SVGAGI. CDR3 nucleotide sequence: TGTGCCAGCAGTCTCCAGACAGGAACCTACGAGCAGTACTTC. Translation: CASSLQTGTYEQYF.

This clone occurred once. The rearrangement joins TRBV19 to TRBJ2-5, with TRBD2 identical over 11 bases. The germline CDR1 and CDR2 sequences are LNHDA and SQIVND (reference sequence). The CDR3 runs to 16 residues. The V and J ends lost 6 bases and 2 bases, in that order; junction bases with no gene match: 8. The CDR3: CASSPLGLAAQETQYF. For the CDR3, the DNA is TGTGCCAGTAGCCCCCTGGGACTAGCGGCACAAGAGACCCAGTACTTC. The whole variable domain, remainder taken from reference TRBV19 and TRBJ2-5, is DGGITQSPKYLFRKEGQNVTLSCEQNLNHDAMYWYRQDPGQGLRLIYYSQIVNDFQKGDIAEGYSVSREKKESFPLTVTSAQKNPTAFYLCASSPLGLAAQETQYFGPGTRLLVL.

The chain recombines TRBV21-1 with TRBJ2-7; the table's D call, TRBD1, was not checked against the DNA. TRBV21-1 is marked as a pseudogene. The CDR3 contains 16 residues. CDR3: CASSKRGGQVRYEQYV. CDR3 DNA: TGTGCCAGCAGCAAACGCGGGGGACAGGTCCGATACGAGCAGTACGTC.

V and J are TRBV6-5 and TRBJ1-2; D is unresolved. The CDR3 has 12 residues. V was shortened by 0 bases and J by 5 bases, with 4 bases between the two germline ends. In germline, CDR1 is MNHEY, CDR2 SVGAGI. DNA of the CDR3: TGTGCCAGCAGTTACTCAGGGTATGGCTACACCTTC. It encodes CASSYSGYGYTF.

V gene TRBV9 combines with J gene TRBJ1-4; D might be TRBD1 (5 bases). The CDR3 has 15 amino acids. V lost 0 bases and J 8 bases, leaving 14 bases between the germline ends. Germline values: CDR1 SGDLS, CDR2 YYNGEE. The CDR3 reads CASSVDGGMGEKLFF. CDR3 in DNA: TGTGCCAGCAGCGTAGATGGGGGGATGGGCGAAAAACTGTTTTTT.

CDR3 DNA sequence: TGTGCCAGCAGCCCGAAACTACTGGAATGGCGGGCAACTAATGAAAAACTGTTTTTT. Translating it yields CASSPKLLEWRATNEKLFF. The V gene is TRBV7-3, the J gene TRBJ1-4, with D hard to call. The length of the CDR3 is 19 residues. Germline V gene data show CDR1 as SGHTA and CDR2 as FQGTGA. V was trimmed by 5 bases and J by 0 bases, leaving 22 bases between them.

The J gene is TRBJ2-3, the V gene TRBV18; 7 bases line up with TRBD2. The CDR3 runs 16 residues. The junction had 5 bases not matched to a gene; V was cut back by 1 base and J by 1 base. In germline, CDR1 is KGHSH, CDR2 LQKENI. The CDR3 DNA reads TGTGCCAGCTCACCACGGTGGCTAGCGGGCACAGATACGCAGTATTTT. Translating it yields CASSPRWLAGTDTQYF.

The chain uses TRBV19 and TRBJ2-7; TRBD1 matches 8 bases. This CDR3 region has 15 residues. V trimming: 3 bases; J trimming: 3 bases; junction bases outside the gene matches: 7. CDR1 is LNHDA, CDR2 SQIVND, per germline (reference sequence). The CDR3 loop reads CASSMDRADHYEQYF. The CDR3 DNA is TGTGCCAGTAGTATGGACAGGGCCGACCACTACGAGCAGTACTTC.

In its sample, this clone was seen once. The chain employs TRBV6-5 and TRBJ1-2, with D unclear. The germline gives CDR1 MNHEY, CDR2 SVGAGI. The length of the CDR3 is 11 residues. Trimming removed 5 bases from V and 2 bases from J, with 3 bases in between. The CDR3 sequence: CASSDNYGYTF. DNA for the CDR3: TGTGCCAGCAGTGACAACTATGGCTACACCTTC.